The source of this T cell receptor (beta chain) is a study of blood T cell repertoires in COVID-19. Study-wide background: Sites in the United States, Italy and Spain provided acute and convalescent COVID-19 samples. T cells, B-cell-depleted T cells, or PBMCs provided the cDNA or gDNA that served as material.

Source study methods: Reference gene primer amplification yielded estimated nucleated cell counts. Assay used: immunoSEQ multiplex PCR; TCRdb lists only in-frame clones, some missing. Clonal size and the V and J genes are those of that table, whereas D and trimming came from the DNA. The data show roughly 230,000 clones, around 84% seen once. The CDR3 runs 12 residues. CDR1 SNHLY and CDR2 FYNNEI come from the germline V gene. Trimming left V 7 bases short and J 1 base short, with 7 bases between. The TCR was taken from a man aged 35-49 years with acute or convalescent COVID-19. Sample: peripheral blood. V and J are TRBV2 and TRBJ1-1; D is ambiguous. The CDR3 spells CASKYGNTEAFF. CDR3 nucleotide sequence: TGTGCCAGCAAGTACGGGAACACTGAAGCTTTCTTT.